This entry lists 2 T cell receptor beta chains sequenced from one sample in a study of T-cell memory formation after mild COVID-19. In TCRdb, the 5' RACE reads were re-called with MiXCR into one record per CDR3 protein. This repertoire shows about 320,000 distinct CDR3 sequences, 14% found once; its top ten account for under 25%. The material sequenced was PBMCs or a T cell subset sorted from them (not recorded which). These TCRs come from a man aged 18 to 35 who had mild COVID-19 (a few samples of this study predate the infection). Cell type and time point are not known.

This clonotype was recorded a few times. The V gene is TRBV6-5, the J gene TRBJ2-1; 8 bases map to TRBD1. The germline V gene encodes CDR1 MNHEY and CDR2 SVGAGI. J was trimmed by 7 bases and V by 0 bases; bases with no gene match: 8. This CDR3 has 16 residues. CDR3 sequence (DNA): TGTGCCAGCAGTTACTCGAGTCGGCAGGGGGCGAATGAGCAGTTCTTC. Protein product: CASSYSSRQGANEQFF.

This chain links TRBV12-3 or TRBV12-4 with TRBJ2-2, with 9 positions matching TRBD2. The CDR3 covers 15 residues. J was trimmed by 7 bases and V by 3 bases; bases with no gene match: 6. The CDR3 reads CASSLRRGGGGELFF. The CDR3 DNA sequence: TGTGCCAGCAGTTTGCGACGCGGGGGGGGCGGGGAGCTGTTTTTT.